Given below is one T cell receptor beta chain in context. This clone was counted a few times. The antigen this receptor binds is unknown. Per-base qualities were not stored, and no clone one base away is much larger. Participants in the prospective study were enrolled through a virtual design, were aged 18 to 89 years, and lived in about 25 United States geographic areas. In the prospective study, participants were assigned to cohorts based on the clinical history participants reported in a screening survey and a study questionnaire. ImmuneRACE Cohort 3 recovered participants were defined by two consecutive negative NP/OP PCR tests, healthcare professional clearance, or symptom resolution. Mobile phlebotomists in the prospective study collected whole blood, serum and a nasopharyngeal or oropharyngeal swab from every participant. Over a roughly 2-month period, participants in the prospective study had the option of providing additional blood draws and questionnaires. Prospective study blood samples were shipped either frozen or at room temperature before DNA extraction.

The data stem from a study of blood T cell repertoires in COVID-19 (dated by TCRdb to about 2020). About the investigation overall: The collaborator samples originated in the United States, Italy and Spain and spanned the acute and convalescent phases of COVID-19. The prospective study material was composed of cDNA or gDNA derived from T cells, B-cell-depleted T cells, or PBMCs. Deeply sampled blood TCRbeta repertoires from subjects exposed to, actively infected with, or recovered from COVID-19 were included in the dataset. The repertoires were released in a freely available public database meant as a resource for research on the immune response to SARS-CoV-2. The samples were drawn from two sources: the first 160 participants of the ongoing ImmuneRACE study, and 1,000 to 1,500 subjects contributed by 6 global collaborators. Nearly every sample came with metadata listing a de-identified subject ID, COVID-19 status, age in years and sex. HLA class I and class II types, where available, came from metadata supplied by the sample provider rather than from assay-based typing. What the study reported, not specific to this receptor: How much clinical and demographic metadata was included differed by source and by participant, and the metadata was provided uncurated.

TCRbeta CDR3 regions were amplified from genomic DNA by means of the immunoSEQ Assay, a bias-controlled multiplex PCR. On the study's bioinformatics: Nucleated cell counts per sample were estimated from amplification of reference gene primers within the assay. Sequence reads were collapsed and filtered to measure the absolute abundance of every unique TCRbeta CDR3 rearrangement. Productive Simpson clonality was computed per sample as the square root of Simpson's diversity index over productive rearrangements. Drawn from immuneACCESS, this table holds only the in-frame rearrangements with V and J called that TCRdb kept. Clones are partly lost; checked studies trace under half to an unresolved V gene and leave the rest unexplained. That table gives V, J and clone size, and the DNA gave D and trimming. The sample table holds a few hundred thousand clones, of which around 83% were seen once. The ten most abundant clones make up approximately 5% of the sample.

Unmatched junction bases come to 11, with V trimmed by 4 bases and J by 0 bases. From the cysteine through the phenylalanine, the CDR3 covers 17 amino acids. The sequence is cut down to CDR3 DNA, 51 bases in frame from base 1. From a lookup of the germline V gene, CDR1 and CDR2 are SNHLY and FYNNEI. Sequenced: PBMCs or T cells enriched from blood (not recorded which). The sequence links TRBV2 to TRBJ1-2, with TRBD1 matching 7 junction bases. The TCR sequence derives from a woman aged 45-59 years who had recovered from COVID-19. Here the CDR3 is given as CASSVDRVAGPNYGYTF. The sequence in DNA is TGTGCCAGCAGTGTAGACAGGGTGGCGGGTCCTAACTATGGCTACACCTTC.